The sequence of this TCR beta chain was determined in a study of control samples from healthy donors and cancer patients. Germline V gene lookup returns CDR1 SGDLS and CDR2 YYNGEE. Trimming shortened V by 4 bases and J by 8 bases, and 21 bases separated the two germline ends. The CDR3 covers 15 residues. Only in-frame clones appear in the TCRdb table, and some are missing; sequencing was by immunoSEQ multiplex PCR. The data contain fewer than 250,000 clones, about 89% of them singletons. The sample was blood. The chain is built from TRBV9 and TRBJ1-2, with D perhaps TRBD1 (6 bases). The sequence was collected from a man younger than 40 in good health. CDR3 nucleotide sequence: TGTGCCAGCAGCCCAAACCAGGGGTACCTAGGAGGCTACACCTTC. This codes for CASSPNQGYLGGYTF.